These 10 T cell receptor beta chains share one sample of origin, sequenced in a study of pediatric ulcerative colitis. Measured with immunoSEQ multiplex PCR; TCRdb has only the in-frame clones, and not every one. Of about 17,000 clones in the sample, less than 80% are singletons; the top ten hold around 3.7%. One to two pinch biopsies were taken from the rectum during colonoscopy. Sample: gut tissue. The receptors come from a girl aged 5 to 17 with moderate ulcerative colitis.

As regards this clone: One end of the junction does not line up with germline, which may come from a read error. The chain recombines TRBV10-3 with TRBJ2-3, with TRBD1 matching 7 bases. Germline V gene lookup returns CDR1 ENHRY and CDR2 SYGVKD. The CDR3 is made up of 15 amino acids. In DNA form, the CDR3 reads TGTGCCAGCAGTTACCAGACAGGGATCGTAGATACGCAGTATTTT. Translating gives CASSYQTGIVDTQYF.

This clone has a handful of counts. CDR3 bases: TGTGCCAGCAGCCACGGACAGGGTAATCGTTACGAGCAGTACTTC. It translates to CASSHGQGNRYEQYF. This chain connects TRBV6-1 to TRBJ2-7; 8 nucleotides line up with TRBD1. The ends lost 6 bases at V and 4 bases at J; junction bases unmatched: 11. The CDR3 covers 15 residues. Germline CDR1 reads MNHNS; CDR2 reads SASEGT.

This clone was seen only a few times. The J gene is TRBJ2-2, the V gene TRBV4-2; D is uncertain. The CDR3 consists of 15 residues. The V gene's germline CDR1 is LGHNA and CDR2 YNFKEQ. V lost 0 bases and J lost 7, with 12 bases in between. CDR3 sequence (DNA): TGTGCCAGCAGCCAAGAGTATTATGGCATCGGGGAGCTGTTTTTT. Protein sequence: CASSQEYYGIGELFF.

Comments on this clone: Other nucleotide sequences in the sample specify the same CDR3. This chain connects TRBV18 to TRBJ1-6; a weak D match, TRBD1 (5 bases). CDR1 is KGHSH, CDR2 LQKENI, per germline. Trimming pared 4 bases from V and 7 bases from J, leaving 8 bases between. There are 13 residues in the CDR3. CDR3 residues: CASSQDSNSPLHF. CDR3 nucleotides: TGTGCCAGCTCACAAGACAGCAATTCACCCCTCCACTTT.

This clone appeared a few times. The chain links TRBV2 to TRBJ2-2; maybe TRBD2 (5 bases). This CDR3 has 13 residues. Trimming shortened V by 7 bases and J by 7 bases, and 13 bases separated the two germline ends. The germline gives CDR1 SNHLY, CDR2 FYNNEI. The CDR3: CASNRGFGGELFF. CDR3 nucleotide sequence: TGTGCCAGCAATCGCGGGTTCGGCGGGGAGCTGTTTTTT.

The chain carries TRBV2 and TRBJ1-1, with no clear D. The germline V gene has CDR1 SNHLY and CDR2 FYNNEI. The CDR3 contains 12 residues. V was shortened by 5 bases and J by 1 base, with 5 bases between the two germline ends. For the CDR3, the DNA is TGTGCCAGCAGTAAAGAGAACACTGAAGCTTTCTTT. This gives the protein CASSKENTEAFF.

J is TRBJ2-3 and V is TRBV7-8; no clear D gene. The V and J ends lost 3 bases and 6 bases respectively, with 13 bases between them. CDR3 length equals 14 residues. Looked up from germline, CDR1 is SGHVS and CDR2 is FQNEAQ. CDR3 sequence: CASSFAGIWDTQYF. CDR3 sequence (DNA): TGTGCCAGCAGCTTCGCCGGAATTTGGGATACGCAGTATTTT.

The gene calls are TRBV9 and TRBJ1-1; D is undetermined. The CDR3 covers 14 residues. Germline V gene sequence: CDR1 SGDLS, CDR2 YYNGEE. V lost 0 bases and J 0 bases, leaving 6 bases between the germline ends. The CDR3 nucleotides are TGTGCCAGCAGCGTAGGGCGGATGAACACTGAAGCTTTCTTT. Its protein is CASSVGRMNTEAFF.

The V and J genes are TRBV4-1 and TRBJ2-3; 12 bases fit TRBD2. Trimming cost V 2 bases and J 5 bases; bases outside gene matches: 5. CDR3 length equals 16 residues. From germline, CDR1 is MGHRA and CDR2 YSYEKL. Here the CDR3 reads CASSQSLAGGGDTQYF. The CDR3, as DNA: TGCGCCAGCAGCCAATCCCTAGCGGGGGGGGGAGATACGCAGTATTTT.

This clone was observed once. The DNA of the CDR3 is TGTGCCAGCTCACCACCGAGGACAAAATTCTCCTACGAGCAGTACTTC. Its protein product is CASSPPRTKFSYEQYF. This rearrangement joins TRBV18 to TRBJ2-7, with TRBD1 as a possible D gene (5 bases). The CDR3 spans 16 residues. V was trimmed by 0 bases and J by 0 bases, leaving 12 bases between them. Germline V gives CDR1 KGHSH, CDR2 LQKENI.